This TCR beta chain was captured by sequencing in a study of blood T cell repertoires in COVID-19. The CDR3 length is 17 residues. CDR1 is SGHAT, CDR2 FQNNGV, per germline. The trim removed 5 bases at V and 0 bases at J, leaving 12 bases unmatched. Generated by immunoSEQ multiplex PCR, the TCRdb table keeps only in-frame clones and is missing some. Among some 220,000 clones listed, approximately 80% were seen once. Sequencing was done on a sample of peripheral blood. The rearrangement joins TRBV11-2 to TRBJ2-5; 7 bases agree with TRBD2. The sequence was collected from a man in his forties or fifties with active or convalescent COVID-19. CDR3 loop: CASSAGDGGTNQETQYF. Here the CDR3 DNA reads TGTGCCAGCAGCGCGGGAGATGGGGGGACCAACCAAGAGACCCAGTACTTC.